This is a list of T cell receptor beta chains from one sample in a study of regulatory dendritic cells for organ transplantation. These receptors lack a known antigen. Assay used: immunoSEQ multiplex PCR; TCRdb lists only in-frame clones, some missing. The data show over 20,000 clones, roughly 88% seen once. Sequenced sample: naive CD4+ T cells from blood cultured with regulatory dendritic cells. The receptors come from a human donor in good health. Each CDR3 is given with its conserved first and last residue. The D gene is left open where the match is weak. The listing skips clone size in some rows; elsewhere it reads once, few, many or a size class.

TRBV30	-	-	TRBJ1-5	CAWRSKGNQPQHF	TGTGCCTGGAGGAGTAAGGGCAATCAGCCCCAGCATTTT
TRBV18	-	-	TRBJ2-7	CASSPRDGGEEQYF	TGTGCCAGCTCACCACGGGACGGGGGAGAAGAGCAGTACTTC
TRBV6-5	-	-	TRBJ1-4	CASSYSGQTISEKLFF	TGTGCCAGCAGTTACTCTGGACAGACAATCAGTGAAAAACTGTTTTTT
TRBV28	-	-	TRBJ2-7	CASNRDLGSLLDF	TGTGCCAGCAACCGCGATCTCGGGAGCTTGCTTGACTTC
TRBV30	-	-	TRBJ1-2	CASARQNYGYTF	TGTGCCAGCGCTCGGCAGAACTATGGCTACACCTTC
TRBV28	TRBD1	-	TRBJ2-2	CASSLRTGRSGELFF	TGTGCCAGCAGTTTAAGGACAGGGCGGTCCGGGGAGCTGTTTTTT
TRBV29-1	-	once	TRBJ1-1	CSVEVRLNTEAFF	TGCAGCGTTGAAGTTAGGTTGAACACTGAAGCTTTCTTT
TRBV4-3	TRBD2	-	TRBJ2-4	CASSQGTSGNIQYF	TGCGCCAGCAGCCAGGGGACTAGCGGCAACATTCAGTACTTC
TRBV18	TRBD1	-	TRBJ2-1	CASSSDRGSYNEQFF	TGTGCCAGCTCATCGGACAGGGGATCTTACAATGAGCAGTTCTTC
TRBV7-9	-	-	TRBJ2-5	CATTLFPGSGETQYF	TGTGCCACTACCTTATTCCCAGGTAGTGGAGAGACCCAGTACTTC
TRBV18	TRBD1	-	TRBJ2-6	CASSPGNRGVSGANVLTF	TGTGCCAGCTCACCTGGGAACAGGGGGGTCTCTGGGGCCAACGTCCTGACTTTC
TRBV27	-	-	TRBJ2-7	CASSSNRDGSYEQYF	TGTGCCAGCAGCTCTAACCGGGACGGCTCCTACGAGCAGTACTTC
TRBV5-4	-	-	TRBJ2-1	CASSSRGYNEQFF	TGTGCCAGCAGCTCCAGGGGCTACAATGAGCAGTTCTTC
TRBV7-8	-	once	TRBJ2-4	CASTSLFLSIQYF	TGTGCCAGCACGAGTCTGTTCCTTAGCATTCAGTACTTC
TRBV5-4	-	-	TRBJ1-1	CATRGQIGDTEAFF	TGTGCCACCCGGGGGCAGATAGGAGACACTGAAGCTTTCTTT
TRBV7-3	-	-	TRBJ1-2	CASSLKVGLYGYTF	TGTGCCAGCAGCTTAAAGGTGGGCTTGTATGGCTACACCTTC